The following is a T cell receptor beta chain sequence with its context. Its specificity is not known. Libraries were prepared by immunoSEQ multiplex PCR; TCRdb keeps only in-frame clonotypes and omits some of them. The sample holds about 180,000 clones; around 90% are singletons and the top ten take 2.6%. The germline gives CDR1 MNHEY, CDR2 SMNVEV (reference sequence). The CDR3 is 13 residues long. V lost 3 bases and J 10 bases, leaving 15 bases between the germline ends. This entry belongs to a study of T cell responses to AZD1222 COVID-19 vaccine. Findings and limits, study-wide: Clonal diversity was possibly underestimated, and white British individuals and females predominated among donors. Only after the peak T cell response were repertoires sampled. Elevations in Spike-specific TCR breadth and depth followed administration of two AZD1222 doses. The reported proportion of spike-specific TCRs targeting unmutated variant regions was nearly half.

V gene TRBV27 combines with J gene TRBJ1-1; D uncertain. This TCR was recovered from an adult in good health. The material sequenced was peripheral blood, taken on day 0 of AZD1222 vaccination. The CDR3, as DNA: TGTGCCAGCAGTTTTGGTGGCTTAGGTGGAGCTTTCTTT. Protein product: CASSFGGLGGAFF.